This TCR beta chain came from a study of shared clonotypes between healthy human individuals. Across the whole study: Per-donor plates numbered three CD4 naive, three CD4 memory, two CD8 naive and one CD8 memory. General study results and limits: Incompleteness in sorted-subset sequencing, despite large depth, was shown by rarefaction.

With respect to this clone: The target antigen is unknown.

Assay used: immunoSEQ multiplex PCR; TCRdb lists only in-frame clones, some missing. The data show about 960,000 clones, with roughly 72% seen just once and approximately 1.5% held by the top ten. The clonotype originates from a young man in good health. Sequencing was carried out using memory CD4+ T cells sorted from blood. Subset noted: CD45RA-negative fraction.

In DNA, the CDR3 is TGTGCCACCAGCAGAGGACTAGCGGGGCGGCAGGATACGCAGTATTTT. As protein: CATSRGLAGRQDTQYF. This chain links TRBV15 with TRBJ2-3; 11 nucleotides match TRBD2. The CDR3 runs 16 residues. Per germline, CDR1 LNHNV and CDR2 YYDKDF (reference sequence). V shed 1 base, J shed 6 bases, and the junction held 6 bases outside the gene matches.